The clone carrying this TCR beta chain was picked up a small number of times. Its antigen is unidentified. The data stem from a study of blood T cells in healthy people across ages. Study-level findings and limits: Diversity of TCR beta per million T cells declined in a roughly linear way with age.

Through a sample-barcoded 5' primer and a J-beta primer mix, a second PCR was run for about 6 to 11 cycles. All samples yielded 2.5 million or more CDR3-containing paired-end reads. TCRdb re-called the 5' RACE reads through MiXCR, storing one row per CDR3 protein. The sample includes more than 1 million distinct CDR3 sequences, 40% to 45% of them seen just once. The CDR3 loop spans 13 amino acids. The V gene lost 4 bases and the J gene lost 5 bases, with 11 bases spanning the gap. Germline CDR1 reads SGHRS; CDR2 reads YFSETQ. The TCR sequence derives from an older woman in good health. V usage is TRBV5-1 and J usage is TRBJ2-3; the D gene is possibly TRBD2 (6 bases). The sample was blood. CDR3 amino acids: CASSRDLKDTQYF. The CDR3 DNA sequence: TGCGCCAGCAGCCGGGACTTGAAAGATACGCAGTATTTT.